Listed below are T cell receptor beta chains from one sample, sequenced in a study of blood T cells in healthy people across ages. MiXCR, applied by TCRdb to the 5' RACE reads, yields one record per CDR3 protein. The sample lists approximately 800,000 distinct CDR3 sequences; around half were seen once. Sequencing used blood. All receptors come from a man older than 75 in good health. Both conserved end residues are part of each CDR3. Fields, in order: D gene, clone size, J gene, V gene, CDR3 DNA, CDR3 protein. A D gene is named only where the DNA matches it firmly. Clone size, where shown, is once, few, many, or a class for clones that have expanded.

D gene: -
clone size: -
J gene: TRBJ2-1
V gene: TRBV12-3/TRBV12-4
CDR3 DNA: TGTGCCACCGGGGTAGCGGCTGAGCAGTTCTTC
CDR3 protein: CATGVAAEQFF

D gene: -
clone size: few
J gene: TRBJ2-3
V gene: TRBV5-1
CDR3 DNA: TGCGCCAGCAGCCGGGCAGCTGGGGGAGCAGATACGCAGTATTTT
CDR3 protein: CASSRAAGGADTQYF

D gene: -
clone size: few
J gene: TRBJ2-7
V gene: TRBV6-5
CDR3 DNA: TGTGCCAGCAGTTACCCCCCCTACGAGCAGTACTTC
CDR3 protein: CASSYPPYEQYF

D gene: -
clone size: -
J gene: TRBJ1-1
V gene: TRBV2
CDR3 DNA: TGTGCCAGCAGTGAGTATAGGGAGAACACTGAAGCTTTCTTT
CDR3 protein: CASSEYRENTEAFF

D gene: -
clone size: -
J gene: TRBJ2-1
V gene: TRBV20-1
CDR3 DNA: TGCAGTGTTAGAGGGCGGGCCGAGCAGTTCTTC
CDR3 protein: CSVRGRAEQFF

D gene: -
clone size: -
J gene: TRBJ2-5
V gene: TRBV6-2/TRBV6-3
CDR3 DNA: TGTGCCAGCAAGCAGTCACACCAAGAGACCCAGTACTTC
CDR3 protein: CASKQSHQETQYF

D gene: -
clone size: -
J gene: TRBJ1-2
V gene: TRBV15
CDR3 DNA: TGTGCCACCAGCAGTGGGCTGGACTATGGCTACACCTTC
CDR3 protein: CATSSGLDYGYTF

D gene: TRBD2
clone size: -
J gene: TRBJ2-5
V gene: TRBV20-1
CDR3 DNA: TGCAGTGCTAGAGATGAGGGCACTAGCGGGGGGGCGATACCTTGGGAGCAGTACTTC
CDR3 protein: CSARDEGTSGGAIPWEQYF

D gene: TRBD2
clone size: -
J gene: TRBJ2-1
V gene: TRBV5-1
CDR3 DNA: TGCGCCAGCAGCACCTGGACTAGCGGACTATACAATGAGCAGTTCTTC
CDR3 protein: CASSTWTSGLYNEQFF

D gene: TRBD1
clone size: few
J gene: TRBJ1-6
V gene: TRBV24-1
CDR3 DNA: TGTGCCACCAGTGAGGGACAGAGGAATAATTCACCCCTCCACTTT
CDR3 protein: CATSEGQRNNSPLHF

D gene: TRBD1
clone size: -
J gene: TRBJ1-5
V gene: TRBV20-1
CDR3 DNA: TGCAGTGCTAGAGGAGACAGGGGTGGTCAGCCCCAGCATTTT
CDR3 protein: CSARGDRGGQPQHF

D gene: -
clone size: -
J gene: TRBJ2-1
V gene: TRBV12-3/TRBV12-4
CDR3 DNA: TGTGCCAGCAGTTTCGGCAGGGACAATGAGCAGTTCTTC
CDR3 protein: CASSFGRDNEQFF

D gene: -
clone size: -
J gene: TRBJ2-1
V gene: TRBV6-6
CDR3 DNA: TGTGCCAGCAGTTACCCGGGACGGGACAATGAGCAGTTCTTC
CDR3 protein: CASSYPGRDNEQFF

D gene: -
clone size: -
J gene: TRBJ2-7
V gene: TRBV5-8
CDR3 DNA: TGTGCCAGCAGCTCGAGGTGGCTAAACTACGAGCAGTACTTC
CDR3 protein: CASSSRWLNYEQYF

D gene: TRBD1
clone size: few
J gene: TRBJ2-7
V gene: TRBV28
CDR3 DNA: TGTGCCAGCAGGCCTAGGGACAGGGCTCGGCACGAGCAGTACTTC
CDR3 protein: CASRPRDRARHEQYF

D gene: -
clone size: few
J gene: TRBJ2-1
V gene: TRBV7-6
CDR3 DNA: TGTGCCGGATCGAGAGGGGGACCTTACAATGAGCAGTTCTTC
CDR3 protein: CAGSRGGPYNEQFF

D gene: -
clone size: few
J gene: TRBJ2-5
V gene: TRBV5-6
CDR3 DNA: TGTGCCAGCAGCTTGGGGGGGGCCGATGAGACCCAGTACTTC
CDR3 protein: CASSLGGADETQYF

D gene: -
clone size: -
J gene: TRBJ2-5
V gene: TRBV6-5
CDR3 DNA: TGTGCCAGCTTCTCCGTAGCGGCCCAAGAGACCCAGTACTTC
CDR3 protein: CASFSVAAQETQYF

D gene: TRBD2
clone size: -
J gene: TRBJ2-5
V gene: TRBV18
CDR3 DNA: TGTGCCAGCTCACCGGGAGCGGGAGAAAATGAGCAGTACTTC
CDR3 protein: CASSPGAGENEQYF

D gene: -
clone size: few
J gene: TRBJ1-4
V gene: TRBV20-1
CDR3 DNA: TGCAGTGCTAGCCAGGGTTTAAATGAAAAACTGTTTTTT
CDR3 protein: CSASQGLNEKLFF

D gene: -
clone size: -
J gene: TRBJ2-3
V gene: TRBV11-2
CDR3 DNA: TGTGCCAGCAGCTTAAGTCTGTACCTCCGGGGAGATACGCAGTATTTT
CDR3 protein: CASSLSLYLRGDTQYF

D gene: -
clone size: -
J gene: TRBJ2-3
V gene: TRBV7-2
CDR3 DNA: TGTGCCAGCAGTTTCGACTACCTTCCCACAGATACGCAGTATTTT
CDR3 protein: CASSFDYLPTDTQYF

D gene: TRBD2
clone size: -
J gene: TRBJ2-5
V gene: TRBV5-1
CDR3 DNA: TGCGCCAGCAGCTTTTCTAGCGGCAATCAAGAGACCCAGTACTTC
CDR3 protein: CASSFSSGNQETQYF

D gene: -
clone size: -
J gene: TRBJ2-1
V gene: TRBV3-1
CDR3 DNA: TGTGCCAGCAGCCCATCTAGAACTGAGCAGTTCTTC
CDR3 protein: CASSPSRTEQFF

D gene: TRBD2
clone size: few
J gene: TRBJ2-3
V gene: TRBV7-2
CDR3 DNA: TGTGCCAGCAGCTTAGTATTTGGAAGCGGGGCTAGCACAGATACGCAGTATTTT
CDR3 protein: CASSLVFGSGASTDTQYF

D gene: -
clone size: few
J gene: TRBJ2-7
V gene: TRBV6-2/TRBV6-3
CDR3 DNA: TGTGCCAGCAGTTACCCTCGTGGCCGAGCACCCCCCTACGAGCAGTACTTC
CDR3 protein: CASSYPRGRAPPYEQYF

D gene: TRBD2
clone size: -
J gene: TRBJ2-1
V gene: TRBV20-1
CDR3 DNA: TGCAGTGCTAGAGATCGGACTAGCGGAATCTCCTACAATGAGCAGTTCTTC
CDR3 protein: CSARDRTSGISYNEQFF

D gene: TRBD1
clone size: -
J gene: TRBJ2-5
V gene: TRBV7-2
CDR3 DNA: TGTGCCTGCAGCCTCCGGGACAGGGTCCAAGAGACCCAGTACTTC
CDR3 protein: CACSLRDRVQETQYF

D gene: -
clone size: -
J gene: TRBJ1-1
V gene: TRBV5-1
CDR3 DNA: TGCGCCAGCAGCCCATTCTTAACGGACAGTGAAGCTTTCTTT
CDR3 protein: CASSPFLTDSEAFF